The 15 T cell receptor beta chains presented below share a single source sample, sequenced in a study of early T cells in non-severe SARS-CoV-2 infection. TCRdb reprocessed the 5' RACE reads via MiXCR and lists one record per CDR3 protein. The profile covers about 11,000 distinct CDR3 sequences, with around 4.9% appearing a single time and 9.5% to 10% taken by the ten largest. The specimen sequenced was whole blood. Receptors were obtained from an adult who was a healthcare worker with PCR-confirmed SARS-CoV-2 infection or an uninfected control (not recorded which).

The chain recombines TRBV11-1 with TRBJ2-1, with a possible D match to TRBD1 (6 bases). Germline V gives CDR1 SGHAT, CDR2 FQDESV (reference sequence). This CDR3 spans 16 amino acids. The V gene lost 1 base and the J gene lost 3 bases, with 13 bases spanning the gap. CDR3 sequence reads: CASSLEPGHLYNEQFF. In nucleotides, the CDR3 is TGTGCCAGCAGCTTAGAGCCGGGACACCTCTACAATGAGCAGTTCTTC.

This clonotype was recorded many times. This rearrangement joins TRBV6-1 to TRBJ1-1; D ambiguous. V gave up 6 bases and J gave up 5 bases, with 13 bases separating them. Germline loops: CDR1 MNHNS, CDR2 SASEGT. The CDR3 covers 13 residues. This chain's CDR3 is CASSPYERTEAFF. CDR3 DNA: TGTGCCAGCAGCCCATACGAACGGACTGAAGCTTTCTTT.

By frequency in the sample, this clonotype is medium-sized (0.01 to 0.1%). V usage is TRBV12-3 or TRBV12-4 and J usage is TRBJ1-1; D uncertain. Trimming shortened V by 3 bases and J by 3 bases, and 5 bases separated the two germline ends. The CDR3 is 12 residues long. As DNA, the CDR3 is TGTGCCAGCAGTTTGGGGTACACTGAAGCTTTCTTT. It translates to CASSLGYTEAFF.

This clonotype has a count of ten or more. The chain recombines TRBV4-2 with TRBJ1-6, with a possible D match to TRBD1 (5 bases). The CDR3 consists of 15 residues. Germline CDR1 and CDR2: LGHNA and YNFKEQ. With 1 base removed from V and 10 bases from J, the gap between germline ends came to 14 bases. The CDR3 nucleotides are TGTGCCAGCAGCCAAGTCGAGGGGTCTGAGTCACCCCTCCACTTT. Translating gives CASSQVEGSESPLHF.

This clonotype was seen many times. The chain links TRBV5-1 to TRBJ2-7; unclear D gene. Germline V lookup: CDR1 SGHRS, CDR2 YFSETQ. The CDR3 has 12 residues. Deletions cut 6 bases from V and 7 bases from J, with 14 bases between. The CDR3 sequence: CASTSDATEQYF. CDR3 sequence (DNA): TGCGCCAGCACCTCTGACGCCACAGAGCAGTACTTC.

This clonotype was counted ten times or more. The chain is built from TRBV10-3 and TRBJ1-1; no clear D gene. Germline values: CDR1 ENHRY, CDR2 SYGVKD. V was cut by 6 bases and J by 5 bases, with 16 bases left in between. The CDR3 has 14 amino acids. The CDR3 region is CAISEDQVRTEAFF. In DNA, the CDR3 is TGTGCCATCAGCGAGGACCAGGTCCGGACTGAAGCTTTCTTT.

This clonotype has ten or more counts. V and J are TRBV18 and TRBJ1-4; the D gene is possibly TRBD1 (5 bases). Trimming removed 0 bases at V and 8 bases at J, with 13 bases between. The CDR3 totals 15 residues. Germline loops: CDR1 KGHSH, CDR2 LQKENI. CDR3 amino acids: CASSPPGTANEKLFF. The CDR3 DNA reads TGTGCCAGCTCACCACCCGGGACGGCGAACGAAAAACTGTTTTTT.

This clonotype was observed a few times. V and J are TRBV7-2 and TRBJ2-5; possible D gene TRBD2, 6 bases. Trimming stripped 2 bases from V and 5 bases from J, with 9 bases between. The CDR3 runs to 13 residues. CDR1 is SGHTA, CDR2 FQGNSA, per germline. The DNA of the CDR3 is TGTGCCAGCAGCTTACCTAGCGCCGAGACCCAGTACTTC. The encoded protein is CASSLPSAETQYF.

The table lists this clonotype with many counts. V gene TRBV20-1 combines with J gene TRBJ2-3; 9 bases fit TRBD1. After removal of 5 bases from V and 0 bases from J, the junction contained 12 bases not matched to a gene. The CDR3 extends over 17 amino acids. CDR1 DFQATT and CDR2 SNEGSKA come from the germline V gene (reference sequence). The CDR3 loop reads CSALSTGGLTSTDTQYF. The CDR3 region has the DNA TGCAGTGCTCTATCCACAGGGGGCCTAACTAGCACAGATACGCAGTATTTT.

By sample fraction, this clonotype is medium-sized (0.01 to 0.1%). The V and J genes are TRBV7-9 and TRBJ2-7; 11 positions agree with TRBD2. The CDR3 covers 13 residues. Germline V lookup: CDR1 SEHNR, CDR2 FQNEAQ (reference sequence). V lost 4 bases and J lost 4; bases outside the gene matches: 0. As DNA, the CDR3 is TGTGCCAGCAGCTCTAGCGGGGGGTACGAGCAGTACTTC. This codes for CASSSSGGYEQYF.

This clonotype showed up many times. The J gene is TRBJ2-5, the V gene TRBV11-2, with 14 bases identical to TRBD2. This CDR3 has 16 residues. CDR1 is SGHAT, CDR2 FQNNGV, per germline. The trim removed 6 bases at V and 1 base at J, leaving 4 bases unmatched. In DNA, the CDR3 is TGTGCCAGCAGACCCGGGACTAGCGGGGGCCAAGAGACCCAGTACTTC. Its protein product is CASRPGTSGGQETQYF.

This clonotype was detected once. CDR3 DNA sequence: TGTGCCAGCAGCCCCCACTCCCCCAATGAGCAGTTCTTC. Translated, it gives CASSPHSPNEQFF. The J gene is TRBJ2-1, the V gene TRBV21-1; the tabulated D call, TRBD2, remains unverified against the DNA. TRBV21-1 is shown as a pseudogene. The CDR3 sequence is 13 residues long.

This rearrangement joins TRBV3-1 to TRBJ2-3; TRBD2 matches 11 bases. V shed 4 bases, J shed 5 bases, and the junction held 8 bases outside the gene matches. The germline CDR1 and CDR2 sequences are LGHDT and YNNKEL (reference sequence). This CDR3 comprises 16 residues. CDR3 sequence: CASSPQTSGGGDTQYF. The CDR3 DNA reads TGTGCCAGCAGCCCGCAAACTAGCGGGGGTGGAGATACGCAGTATTTT.

By sample fraction, this clonotype is medium-sized. The chain couples TRBV20-1 to TRBJ2-2; 9 nucleotides match TRBD2. CDR1 is DFQATT, CDR2 SNEGSKA, per germline (reference sequence). V lost 3 bases and J lost 6; bases outside the gene matches: 11. The CDR3 sequence is 16 residues long. The CDR3 DNA reads TGCAGTGCTAGGGCCTATTCCCGGACTAGCGCCGGGGAGCTGTTTTTT. Translation gives CSARAYSRTSAGELFF.

The sample holds many counts of this clonotype. In DNA, the CDR3 is TGCGCCAGCAGTGATTCAGGGGGAGCTTACAATGAGCAGTTCTTC. This codes for CASSDSGGAYNEQFF. J is TRBJ2-1 and V is TRBV10-1; 7 nucleotides line up with TRBD1. Germline V gives CDR1 WNHNN, CDR2 SYGVQD (reference sequence). Trimming at V came to 3 bases and at J to 4 bases, leaving 6 bases not matched to a gene. This CDR3 has 15 amino acids.